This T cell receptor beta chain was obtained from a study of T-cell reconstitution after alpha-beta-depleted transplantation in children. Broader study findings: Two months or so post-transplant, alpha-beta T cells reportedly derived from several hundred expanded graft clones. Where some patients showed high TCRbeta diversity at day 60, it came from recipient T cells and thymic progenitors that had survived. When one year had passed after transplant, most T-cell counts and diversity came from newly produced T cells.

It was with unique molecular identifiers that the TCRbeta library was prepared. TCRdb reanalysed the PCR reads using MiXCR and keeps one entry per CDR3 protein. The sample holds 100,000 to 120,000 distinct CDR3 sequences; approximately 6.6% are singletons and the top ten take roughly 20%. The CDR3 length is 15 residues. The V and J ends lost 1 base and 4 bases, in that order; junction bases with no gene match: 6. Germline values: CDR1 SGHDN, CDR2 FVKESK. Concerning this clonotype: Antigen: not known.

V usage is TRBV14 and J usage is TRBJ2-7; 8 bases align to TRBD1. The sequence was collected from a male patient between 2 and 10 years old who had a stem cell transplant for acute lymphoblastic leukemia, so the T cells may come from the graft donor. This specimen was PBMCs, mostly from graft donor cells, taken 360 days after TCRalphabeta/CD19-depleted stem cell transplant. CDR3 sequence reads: CASSQAPDRAYEQYF. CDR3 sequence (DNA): TGTGCCAGCAGCCAAGCCCCGGACAGGGCGTACGAGCAGTACTTC. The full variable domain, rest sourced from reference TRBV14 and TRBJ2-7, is EAGVTQFPSHSVIEKGQTVTLRCDPISGHDNLYWYRRVMGKEIKFLLHFVKESKQDESGMPNNRFLAERTGGTYSTLKVQPAELEDSGVYFCASSQAPDRAYEQYFGPGTRLTVT.